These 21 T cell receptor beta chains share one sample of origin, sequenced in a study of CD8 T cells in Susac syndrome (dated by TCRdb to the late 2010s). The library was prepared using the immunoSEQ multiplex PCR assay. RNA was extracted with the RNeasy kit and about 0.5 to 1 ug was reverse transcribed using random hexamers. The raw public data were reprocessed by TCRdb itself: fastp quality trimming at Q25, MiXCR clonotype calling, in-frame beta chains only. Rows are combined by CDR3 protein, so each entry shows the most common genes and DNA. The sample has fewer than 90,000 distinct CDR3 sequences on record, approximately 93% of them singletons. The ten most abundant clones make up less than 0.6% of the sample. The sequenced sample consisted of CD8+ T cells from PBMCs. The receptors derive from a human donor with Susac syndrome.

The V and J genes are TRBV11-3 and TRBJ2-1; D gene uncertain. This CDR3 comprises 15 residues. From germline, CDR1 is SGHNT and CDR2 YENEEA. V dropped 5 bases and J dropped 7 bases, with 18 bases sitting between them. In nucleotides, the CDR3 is TGTGCCAGCAGCGCGCAACCAGTCGGGCGAAATGAGCAGTTCTTC. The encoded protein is CASSAQPVGRNEQFF.

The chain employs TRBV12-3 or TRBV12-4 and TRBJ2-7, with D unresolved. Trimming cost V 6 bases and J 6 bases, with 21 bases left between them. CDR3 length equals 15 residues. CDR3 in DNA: TGTGCCAGCAGCTTACGGGTGAATAAGGCCGCCGAGCAGTACTTC. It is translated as CASSLRVNKAAEQYF.

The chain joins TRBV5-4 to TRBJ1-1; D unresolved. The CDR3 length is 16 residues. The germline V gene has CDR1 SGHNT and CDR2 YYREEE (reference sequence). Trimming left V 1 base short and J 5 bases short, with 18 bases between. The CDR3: CASSLSQTAGRTEAFF. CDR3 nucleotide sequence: TGTGCCAGCAGCTTGTCACAGACTGCCGGGAGAACTGAAGCTTTCTTT.

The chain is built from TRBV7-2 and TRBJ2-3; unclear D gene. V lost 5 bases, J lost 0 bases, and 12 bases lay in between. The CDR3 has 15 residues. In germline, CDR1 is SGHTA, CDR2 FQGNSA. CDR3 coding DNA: TGTGCCAGCAGCCCGTTGGGAACTAGCACAGATACGCAGTATTTT. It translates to CASSPLGTSTDTQYF.

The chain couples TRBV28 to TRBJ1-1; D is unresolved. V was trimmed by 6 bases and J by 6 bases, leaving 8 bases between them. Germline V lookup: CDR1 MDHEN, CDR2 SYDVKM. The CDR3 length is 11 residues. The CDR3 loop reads CASRPFAEAFF. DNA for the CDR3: TGTGCCAGCAGACCGTTCGCTGAAGCTTTCTTT.

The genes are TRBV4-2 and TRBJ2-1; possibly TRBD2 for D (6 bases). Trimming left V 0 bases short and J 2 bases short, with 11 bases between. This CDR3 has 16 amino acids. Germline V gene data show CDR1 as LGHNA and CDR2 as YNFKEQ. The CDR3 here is CASSQDWGRTYNEQFF. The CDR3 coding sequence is TGTGCCAGCAGCCAAGATTGGGGGAGGACCTACAATGAGCAGTTCTTC.

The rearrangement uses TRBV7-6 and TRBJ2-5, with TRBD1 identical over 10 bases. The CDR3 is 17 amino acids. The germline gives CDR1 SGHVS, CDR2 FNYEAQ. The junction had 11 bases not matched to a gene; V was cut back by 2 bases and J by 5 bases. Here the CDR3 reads CASSLRIPGQGTETQYF. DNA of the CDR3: TGTGCCAGCAGCTTAAGGATCCCGGGACAGGGGACCGAGACCCAGTACTTC.

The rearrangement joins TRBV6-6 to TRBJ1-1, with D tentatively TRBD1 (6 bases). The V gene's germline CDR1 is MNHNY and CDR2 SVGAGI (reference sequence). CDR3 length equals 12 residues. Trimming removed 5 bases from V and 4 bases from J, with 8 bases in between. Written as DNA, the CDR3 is TGTGCCAGCAGTGGAGGGGGCACTGAAGCTTTCTTT. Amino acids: CASSGGGTEAFF.

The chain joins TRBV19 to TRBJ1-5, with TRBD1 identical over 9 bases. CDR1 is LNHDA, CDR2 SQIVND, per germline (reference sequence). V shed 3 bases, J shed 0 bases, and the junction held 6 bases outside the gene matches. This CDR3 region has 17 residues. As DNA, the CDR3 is TGTGCCAGTAGTATTTGGACAGGGGTTGGTAGCAATCAGCCCCAGCATTTT. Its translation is CASSIWTGVGSNQPQHF.

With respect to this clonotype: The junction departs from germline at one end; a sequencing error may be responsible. CDR3 nucleotide sequence: TGTGCCAGCAGCTCTGGGTCCGAGCTGAACTTC. Protein: CASSSGSELNF. J is TRBJ2-4 and V is TRBV9; no clear D. The CDR3 sequence is 11 residues long. From germline, CDR1 is SGDLS and CDR2 YYNGEE.

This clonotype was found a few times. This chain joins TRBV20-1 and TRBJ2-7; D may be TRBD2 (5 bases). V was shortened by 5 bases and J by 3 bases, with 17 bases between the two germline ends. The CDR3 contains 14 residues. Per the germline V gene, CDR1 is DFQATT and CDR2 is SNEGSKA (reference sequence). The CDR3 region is CSAPLGATNYEQYF. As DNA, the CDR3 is TGCAGTGCTCCCCTGGGAGCTACCAACTACGAGCAGTACTTC.

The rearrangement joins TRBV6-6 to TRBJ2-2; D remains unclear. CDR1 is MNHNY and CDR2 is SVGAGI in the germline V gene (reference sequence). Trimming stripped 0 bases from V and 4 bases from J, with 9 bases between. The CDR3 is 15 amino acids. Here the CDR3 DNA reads TGTGCCAGCAGTTACTCAGGGTTAGGCACCGGGGAGCTGTTTTTT. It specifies CASSYSGLGTGELFF.

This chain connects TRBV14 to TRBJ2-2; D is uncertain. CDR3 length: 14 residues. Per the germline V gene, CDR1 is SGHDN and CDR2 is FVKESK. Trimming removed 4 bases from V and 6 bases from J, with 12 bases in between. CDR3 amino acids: CASSPFDVPGELFF. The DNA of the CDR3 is TGTGCCAGCAGCCCCTTTGACGTCCCCGGGGAGCTGTTTTTT.

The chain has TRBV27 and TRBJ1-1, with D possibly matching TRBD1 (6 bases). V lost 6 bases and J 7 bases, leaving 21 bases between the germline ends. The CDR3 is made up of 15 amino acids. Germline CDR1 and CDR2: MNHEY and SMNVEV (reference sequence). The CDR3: CASSLGANGRREAFF. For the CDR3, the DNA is TGTGCCAGCAGCCTGGGGGCCAACGGACGCCGTGAAGCTTTCTTT.

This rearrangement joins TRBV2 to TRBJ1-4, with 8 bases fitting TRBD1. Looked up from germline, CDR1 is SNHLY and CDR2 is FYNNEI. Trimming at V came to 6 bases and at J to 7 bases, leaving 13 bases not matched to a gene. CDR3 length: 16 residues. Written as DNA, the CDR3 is TGTGCCAGCAGGGCGACAAGGACAGGGAGTGGTGAAAAACTGTTTTTT. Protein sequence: CASRATRTGSGEKLFF.

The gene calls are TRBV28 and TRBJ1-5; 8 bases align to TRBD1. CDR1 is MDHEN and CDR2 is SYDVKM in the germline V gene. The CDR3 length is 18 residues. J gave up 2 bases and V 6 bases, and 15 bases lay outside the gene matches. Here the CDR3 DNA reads TGTGCCAGCAGATTTTGCGGACAGGGTCTTTTTTGCAATCAGCCCCAGCATTTT. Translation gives CASRFCGQGLFCNQPQHF.

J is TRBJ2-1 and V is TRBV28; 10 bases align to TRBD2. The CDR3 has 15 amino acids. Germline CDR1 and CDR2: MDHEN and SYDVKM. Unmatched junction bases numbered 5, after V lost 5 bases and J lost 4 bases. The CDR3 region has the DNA TGTGCCAGCAGTATTCGGACTAGCGGATACAATGAGCAGTTCTTC. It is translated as CASSIRTSGYNEQFF.

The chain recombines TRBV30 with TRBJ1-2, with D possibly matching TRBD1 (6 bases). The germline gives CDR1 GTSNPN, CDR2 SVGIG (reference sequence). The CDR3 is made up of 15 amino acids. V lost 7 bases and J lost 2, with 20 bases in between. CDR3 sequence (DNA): TGTGCCTATCCCCGTAGGACAGCGAACAACTATGGCTACACCTTC. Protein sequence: CAYPRRTANNYGYTF.

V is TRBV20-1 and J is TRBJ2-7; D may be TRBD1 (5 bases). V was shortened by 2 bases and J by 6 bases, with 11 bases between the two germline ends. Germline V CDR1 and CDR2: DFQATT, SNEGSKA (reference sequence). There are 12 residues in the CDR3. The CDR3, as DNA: TGCAGTGCTAGACCCGCTGGGGCCGAGCAGTACTTC. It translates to CSARPAGAEQYF.

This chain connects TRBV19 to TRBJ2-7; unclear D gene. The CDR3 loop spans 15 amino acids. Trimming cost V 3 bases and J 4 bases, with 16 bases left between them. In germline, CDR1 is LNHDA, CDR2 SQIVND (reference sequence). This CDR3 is CASSIGRSRAYEQYF. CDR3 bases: TGTGCCAGTAGTATTGGTCGCAGTCGTGCGTACGAGCAGTACTTC.

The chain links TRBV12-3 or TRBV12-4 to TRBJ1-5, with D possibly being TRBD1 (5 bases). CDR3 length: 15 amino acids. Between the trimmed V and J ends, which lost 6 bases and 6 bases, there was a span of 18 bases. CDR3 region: CASSLGAGRGQPQHF. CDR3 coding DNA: TGTGCCAGCAGCCTTGGGGCCGGGAGGGGTCAGCCCCAGCATTTT.